This is a list of T cell receptor beta chains from one sample in a study of radiation and T cells in renal cell carcinoma. The method was immunoSEQ multiplex PCR; TCRdb's version includes in-frame clones alone and lacks a portion of them. The table includes about 150,000 clones, 87% detected once. Sequenced here: blood, sampled from a patient whose treatment included radiotherapy and nephrectomy. The receptors were gathered from a woman aged 50 to 60 with renal cell carcinoma. CDR3s include the opening cysteine and the closing phenylalanine or tryptophan. D genes are given only for firm matches. Some rows have no size entry. The others give once, few or many, or a class for an expanded clone.

TGTGCCAGTAGTGAACAGGTCGGGGAGCTGTTTTTT	CASSEQVGELFF	TRBV19	.	TRBJ2-2	.
TGCGCCAGCAGCCTGGGACTAGAAGAGACCCAGTACTTC	CASSLGLEETQYF	TRBV5-1	.	TRBJ2-5	TRBD2
TGCAGCGTTGAAGATACAGGGGGATTCTCGAACACCGGGGAGCTGTTTTTT	CSVEDTGGFSNTGELFF	TRBV29-1	.	TRBJ2-2	TRBD1
TGTGCCAGCGGAAGGTTAGCTAACTATGGCTACACCTTC	CASGRLANYGYTF	TRBV28	.	TRBJ1-2	.
TGTGCCAGCAGCAGAAGCGGAGCCTACGAGCAGTACTTC	CASSRSGAYEQYF	TRBV7-9	.	TRBJ2-7	.
TGCGCCAGCAGTGTTGAGTCGGGGCCGGGGGGTGAGCAGTTCTTC	CASSVESGPGGEQFF	TRBV5-1	.	TRBJ2-1	TRBD2
TGTGCCAGCAGCTTAGATCACTTGCGGACTAGCACAGATACGCAGTATTTT	CASSLDHLRTSTDTQYF	TRBV11-2	once	TRBJ2-3	.
TGTGCCAGCAGCGTTCACAGGGTTTCCACTGAAGCTTTCTTT	CASSVHRVSTEAFF	TRBV9	.	TRBJ1-1	.
TGTGCCAGCAGTGACCAGGCGAACACTGAAGCTTTCTTT	CASSDQANTEAFF	TRBV6-4	.	TRBJ1-1	.
TGTGCCAGCAGCTTGCCCGGGGTCGAGCAGTACTTC	CASSLPGVEQYF	TRBV5-5	.	TRBJ2-7	.
TGTGCCAGCAGACCCAGGGGCCAAGAGACCCAGTACTTC	CASRPRGQETQYF	TRBV5-4	.	TRBJ2-5	.
TGTGCCAGCAACCCCGGACTAGGGTTCACCGGGGAGCTGTTTTTT	CASNPGLGFTGELFF	TRBV6-5	.	TRBJ2-2	TRBD2
TGTGCCAGCAGTGAATACAGGGGCAGTTCACCCCTCCACTTT	CASSEYRGSSPLHF	TRBV25-1	few	TRBJ1-6	.
TGTGCCAGCAGTGCCTCTTGGTCGCAGAATGAGCAGTTCTTC	CASSASWSQNEQFF	TRBV2	.	TRBJ2-1	.
TGTGCCAGCAGCCGAGGGACAGGGGAAGTCGCCGGGGAGCTGTTTTTT	CASSRGTGEVAGELFF	TRBV7-9	.	TRBJ2-2	TRBD1
TGTGCCAGCAGAAGGTTATACGAGCAGTACTTC	CASRRLYEQYF	TRBV6-5	.	TRBJ2-7	.